The subject of this entry is one TCR beta chain. Original processing methods: From reference gene primer amplification, estimates of nucleated cell counts were derived. The table came from immunoSEQ multiplex PCR; TCRdb's copy has only in-frame clones and leaves some out. Clone size and the V and J calls come from that table; the DNA yielded D and trimming. Of 53,000 or so clones in the sample, 85% to 90% were seen once. The data belong to a study of blood T cell repertoires in COVID-19. In the study overall: Italy, Spain and the United States were the sources of the convalescent and acute COVID-19 samples. From T cells, B-cell-depleted T cells, or PBMCs came the material, which was cDNA or gDNA.

This CDR3 spans 12 amino acids. V lost 4 bases, J lost 10 bases, and 11 bases lay in between. The sequence was collected from a man aged 65-85 years with active COVID-19. The sequencing input was peripheral blood. V gene TRBV12-3 or TRBV12-4 combines with J gene TRBJ2-1; a weak D match, TRBD1 (5 bases). CDR3 coding DNA: TGTGCCAGCAGTTCAAGGGGTGGCGAGCAGTTCTTC. Its translation is CASSSRGGEQFF.